This TCR beta chain was profiled in a study of blood T cell repertoires in COVID-19 (dated by TCRdb to the early 2020s). Describing the broader study: The collaborator samples originated in the United States, Italy and Spain and spanned the acute and convalescent phases of COVID-19. The prospective study material was composed of cDNA or gDNA derived from T cells, B-cell-depleted T cells, or PBMCs. Subjects who had been exposed to COVID-19, were actively infected with it, or had recovered from it provided the deeply sampled blood TCRbeta repertoires that made up the dataset. The repertoires were released in a freely available public database meant as a resource for research on the immune response to SARS-CoV-2. Samples were obtained from the ongoing ImmuneRACE study (first 160 participants) and from 1,254 subjects provided by 6 global collaborators. Sample metadata almost always included a de-identified subject ID, COVID-19 status, age in years and sex. Where available, HLA class I and class II types were taken from metadata supplied by the sample provider and were not determined by assay-based typing.

As regards this clone: Its antigen target is currently unknown. Base qualities were left out, and no much larger clone turns up one base away.

Study-level results and caveats: How much clinical and demographic metadata was included differed by source and by participant, and the metadata was provided uncurated.

At one collaborating source in Seattle, patients were enrolled during active infection and were followed longitudinally through the course of disease. Each collaborating institution followed its own protocols to collect whole blood in K2EDTA tubes. For TCRbeta analysis, collaborator samples were shipped as frozen whole blood, as isolated PBMCs, or as DNA extracted from either sample type. Based on the germline V gene (reference sequence), the CDR1 and CDR2 sequences are LNHDA and SQIVND. For this chain, trimming is 6 bases at the V end and 4 bases at the J end, and the number of junction bases without a gene match is 4. Measured from the cysteine to the phenylalanine, the CDR3 is 13 residues long. Of the read, only the CDR3 DNA is kept; its 39 bases are in frame from base 1. TCRbeta CDR3 regions were amplified from genomic DNA using the immunoSEQ Assay, a bias-controlled multiplex PCR. The original pipeline was this. Nucleated cell counts per sample were estimated from amplification of reference gene primers within the assay. To quantify the absolute abundance of each unique TCRbeta CDR3 rearrangement, sequence reads were collapsed and filtered. Productive Simpson clonality was computed per sample as the square root of Simpson's diversity index over productive rearrangements. Held by TCRdb, this immuneACCESS table contains in-frame sequences only and omits some clones. Under half of the omission traces to an unresolved V gene where checked; the cause of the rest is unknown. From that table come the V and J calls and clone size; the DNA was used to work out D and trimming. A total of 95,000 to 150,000 clones appear in this sample, about 90% of them only once. Around 2.2% of the sample belongs to the ten largest clones.

Specimen: peripheral blood. The chain is made from TRBV19 and TRBJ2-3, with TRBD1 matching 7 junction bases. The sequence derives from a man aged 45-60 years with COVID-19, enrolled during active disease. The CDR3 sequence is CASREGGADTQYF. At the DNA level, the sequence is TGTGCCAGTAGAGAAGGGGGCGCAGATACGCAGTATTTT.